Listed below are T cell receptor beta chains from one sample, sequenced in a study of blood T cell repertoires in COVID-19. Profiled with immunoSEQ multiplex PCR; TCRdb holds only in-frame clones, not every one. The data contain around 140,000 clones, 70% to 85% of them singletons. The sample was peripheral blood. Source of these receptors: a woman of 80 years or more with acute or convalescent COVID-19. CDR3s include the opening cysteine and the closing phenylalanine or tryptophan. A D gene is named only where the DNA matches it firmly. Expanded clones are given a class, and other clones once, few, many or no size at all.

-,TRBV3-1/TRBV3-2,-,TRBJ2-7,CASSQVRGSGEQYF
-,TRBV4-1,TRBD2,TRBJ2-1,CASSQGREHHYNEQFF
once,TRBV3-1/TRBV3-2,TRBD2,TRBJ2-2,CASSPSEGLAGGAGELFF
-,TRBV18,-,TRBJ1-3,CASSPPSRNDGTIYF
-,TRBV10-2,TRBD2,TRBJ2-7,CASRTSGAYEQYF
-,TRBV19,-,TRBJ1-5,CASSSGRAVQPQHF
-,TRBV10-2,TRBD2,TRBJ2-3,CASMSGRADTQYF
-,TRBV25-1,TRBD1,TRBJ1-2,CASRQQGQGAYGYTF
-,TRBV4-3,-,TRBJ1-1,CASSPGWQNTEAFF
-,TRBV5-1,TRBD2,TRBJ2-1,CASSLGTSGGPSYNEQFF
-,TRBV7-9,-,TRBJ1-4,CASSFPRDEKLFF
-,TRBV6-5,-,TRBJ1-3,CASGSSGNTIYF
-,TRBV9,-,TRBJ2-3,CASSVAGGGDTQYF
-,TRBV15,-,TRBJ2-1,CATSAQTGKQFF
-,TRBV19,-,TRBJ1-6,CASTPAGYNSPLHF